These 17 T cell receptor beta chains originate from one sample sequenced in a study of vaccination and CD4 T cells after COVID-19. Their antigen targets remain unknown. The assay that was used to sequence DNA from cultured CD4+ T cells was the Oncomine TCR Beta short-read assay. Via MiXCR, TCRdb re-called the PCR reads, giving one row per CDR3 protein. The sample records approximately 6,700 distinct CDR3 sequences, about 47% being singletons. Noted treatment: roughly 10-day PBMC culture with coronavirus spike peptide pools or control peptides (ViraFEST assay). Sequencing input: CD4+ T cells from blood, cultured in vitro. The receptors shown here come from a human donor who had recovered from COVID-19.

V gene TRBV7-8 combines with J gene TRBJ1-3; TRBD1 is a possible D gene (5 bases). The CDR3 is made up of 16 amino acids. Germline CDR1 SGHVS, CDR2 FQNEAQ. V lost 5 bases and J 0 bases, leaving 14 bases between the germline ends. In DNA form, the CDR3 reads TGTGCCAGCAGCCCACGGAGACAGCGCTCTGGAAACACCATATATTTT. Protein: CASSPRRQRSGNTIYF.

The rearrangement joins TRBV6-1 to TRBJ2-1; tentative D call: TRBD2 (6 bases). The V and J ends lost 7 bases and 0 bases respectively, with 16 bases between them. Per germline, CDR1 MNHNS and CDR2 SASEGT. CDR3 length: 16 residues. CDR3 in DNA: TGTGCCAGCAAAGGGCGGGATGGAAGCTCCTACAATGAGCAGTTCTTC. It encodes CASKGRDGSSYNEQFF.

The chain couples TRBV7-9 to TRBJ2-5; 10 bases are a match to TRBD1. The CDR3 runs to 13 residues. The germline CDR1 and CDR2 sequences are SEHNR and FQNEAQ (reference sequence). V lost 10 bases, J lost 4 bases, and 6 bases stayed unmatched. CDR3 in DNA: TGTGCCACCGGACAGGGGGATACAGAGACCCAGTACTTC. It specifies CATGQGDTETQYF. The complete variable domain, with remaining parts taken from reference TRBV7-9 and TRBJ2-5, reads DTGVSQNPRHKITKRGQNVTFRCDPISEHNRLYWYRQTLGQGPEFLTYFQNEAQLEKSRLLSDRFSAERPKGSFSTLEIQRTEQGDSAMYLCATGQGDTETQYFGPGTRLLVL.

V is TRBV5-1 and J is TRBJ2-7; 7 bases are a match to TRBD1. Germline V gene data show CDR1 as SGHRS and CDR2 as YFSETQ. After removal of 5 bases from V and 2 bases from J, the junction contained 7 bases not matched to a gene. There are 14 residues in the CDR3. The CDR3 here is CASRRGTATYEQYF. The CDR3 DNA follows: TGCGCCAGCAGGCGTGGGACAGCTACCTACGAGCAGTACTTC. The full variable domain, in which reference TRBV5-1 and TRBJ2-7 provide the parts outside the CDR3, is KAGVTQTPRYLIKTRGQQVTLSCSPISGHRSVSWYQQTPGQGLQFLFEYFSETQRNKGNFPGRFSGRQFSNSRSEMNVSTLELGDSALYLCASRRGTATYEQYFGPGTRLTVT.

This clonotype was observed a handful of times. The CDR3 here is CATSRDNYETQYF. CDR3 DNA: TGTGCCACCAGCAGAGATAACTACGAGACCCAGTACTTC. The chain combines TRBV15 with TRBJ2-5, with no clear D. Between the trimmed V and J ends, which lost 0 bases and 5 bases, there was a span of 7 bases. Germline lookup yields CDR1 LNHNV and CDR2 YYDKDF (reference sequence). The CDR3 covers 13 residues.

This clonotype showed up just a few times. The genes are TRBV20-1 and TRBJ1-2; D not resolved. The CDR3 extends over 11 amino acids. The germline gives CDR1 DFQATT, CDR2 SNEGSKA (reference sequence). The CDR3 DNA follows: TGCAGGACGAAGCCTGAGGATGGCTACACCTTC. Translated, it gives CRTKPEDGYTF.

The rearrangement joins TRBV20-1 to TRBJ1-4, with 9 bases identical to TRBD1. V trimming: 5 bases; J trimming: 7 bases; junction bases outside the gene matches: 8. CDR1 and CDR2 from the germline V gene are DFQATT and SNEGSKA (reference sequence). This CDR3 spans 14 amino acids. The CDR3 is CSAWTGVNREKLFF. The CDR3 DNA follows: TGCAGTGCTTGGACAGGGGTGAATCGTGAAAAACTGTTTTTT.

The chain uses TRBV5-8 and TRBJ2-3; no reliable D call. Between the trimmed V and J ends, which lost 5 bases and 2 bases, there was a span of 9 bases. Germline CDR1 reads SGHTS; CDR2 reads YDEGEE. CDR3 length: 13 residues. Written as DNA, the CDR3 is TGTGCCAGCAGGGTTCGCTTCACAGATACGCAGTATTTT. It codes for CASRVRFTDTQYF. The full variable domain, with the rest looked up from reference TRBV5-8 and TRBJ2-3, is EAGVTQSPTHLIKTRGQQATLRCSPISGHTSVYWYQQALGLGLQFLLWYDEGEERNRGNFPPRFSGRQFPNYSSELNVNALELEDSALYLCASRVRFTDTQYFGPGTRLTVL.

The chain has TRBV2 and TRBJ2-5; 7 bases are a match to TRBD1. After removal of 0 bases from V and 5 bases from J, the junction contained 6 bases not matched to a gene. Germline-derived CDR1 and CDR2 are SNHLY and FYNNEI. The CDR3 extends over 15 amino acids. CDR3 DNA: TGTGCCAGCAGTGAAGCAACAGGGGTTCCGGAGACCCAGTACTTC. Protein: CASSEATGVPETQYF. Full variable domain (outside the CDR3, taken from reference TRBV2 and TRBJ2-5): EPEVTQTPSHQVTQMGQEVILRCVPISNHLYFYWYRQILGQKVEFLVSFYNNEISEKSEIFDDQFSVERPDGSNFTLKIRSTKLEDSAMYFCASSEATGVPETQYFGPGTRLLVL.

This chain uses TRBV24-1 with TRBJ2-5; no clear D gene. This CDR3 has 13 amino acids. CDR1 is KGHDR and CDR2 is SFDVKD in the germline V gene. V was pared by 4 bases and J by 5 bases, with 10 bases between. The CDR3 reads CATSDPTLETQYF. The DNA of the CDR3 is TGTGCCACCAGTGACCCCACCCTGGAGACCCAGTACTTC.

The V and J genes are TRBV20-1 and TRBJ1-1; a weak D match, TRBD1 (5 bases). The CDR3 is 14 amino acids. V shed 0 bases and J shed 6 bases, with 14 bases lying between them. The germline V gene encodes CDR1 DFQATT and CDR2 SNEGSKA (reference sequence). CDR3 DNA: TGCAGTGCTAGAGATCCCGGGGGTCGGGCTGAAGCTTTCTTT. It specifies CSARDPGGRAEAFF.

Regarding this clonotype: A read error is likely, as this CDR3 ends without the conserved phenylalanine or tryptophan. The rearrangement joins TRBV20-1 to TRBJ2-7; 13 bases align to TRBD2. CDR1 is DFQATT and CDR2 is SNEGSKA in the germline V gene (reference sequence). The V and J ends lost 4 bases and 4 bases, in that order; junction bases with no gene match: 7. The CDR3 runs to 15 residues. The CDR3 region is CSATTSGRGGYEQYY. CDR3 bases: TGCAGTGCTACCACTAGCGGGAGGGGTGGTTACGAGCAGTACTAC.

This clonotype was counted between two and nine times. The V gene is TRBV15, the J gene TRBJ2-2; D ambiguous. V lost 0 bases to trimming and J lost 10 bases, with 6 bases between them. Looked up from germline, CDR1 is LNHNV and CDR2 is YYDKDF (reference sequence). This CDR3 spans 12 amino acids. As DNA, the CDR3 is TGTGCCACCAGCAGAGATAGATCGGAGCTGTTTTTT. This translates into CATSRDRSELFF.

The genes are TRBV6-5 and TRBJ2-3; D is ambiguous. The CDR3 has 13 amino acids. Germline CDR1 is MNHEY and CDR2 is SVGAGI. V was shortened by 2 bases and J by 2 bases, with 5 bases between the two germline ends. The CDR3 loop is CASSYGFTDTQYF. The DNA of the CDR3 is TGTGCCAGCAGTTACGGGTTCACAGATACGCAGTATTTT.

The CDR3: CASRVSGSGNNEQFF. CDR3 in DNA: TGTGCCAGCAGGGTAAGCGGGAGCGGGAACAATGAGCAGTTCTTC. V gene TRBV6-1 combines with J gene TRBJ2-1; 8 bases line up with TRBD2. V shed 6 bases and J 5 bases; nucleotides not matched to a gene: 9. This CDR3 comprises 15 residues. Germline loops: CDR1 MNHNS, CDR2 SASEGT.

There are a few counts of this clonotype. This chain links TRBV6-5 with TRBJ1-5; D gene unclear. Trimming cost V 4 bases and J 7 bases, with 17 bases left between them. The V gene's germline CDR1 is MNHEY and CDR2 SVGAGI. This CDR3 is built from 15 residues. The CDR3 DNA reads TGTGCCAGCAGTTTGATGGGGAACGGAAGGCAGCCCCAGCATTTT. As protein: CASSLMGNGRQPQHF.

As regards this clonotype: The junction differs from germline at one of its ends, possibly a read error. The chain's CDR3 is CGARKRDIYTGELFF. The CDR3 DNA sequence: TGCGGTGCTAGAAAGAGGGACATCTACACCGGGGAGCTGTTTTTT. This chain links TRBV20-1 with TRBJ2-2, with D perhaps matching TRBD1 (6 bases). CDR1 and CDR2 (germline): DFQATT, SNEGSKA (reference sequence). The CDR3 is 15 residues long.